The rows below give T cell receptor beta chains drawn from one sample of a study of shared clonotypes between healthy human individuals. Libraries were prepared by immunoSEQ multiplex PCR; TCRdb keeps only in-frame clonotypes and omits some of them. The sample has 2.5 million or so clones; over 85% are singletons. Sequenced sample: naive CD4+ T cells sorted from blood. All receptors come from a man aged 18 to 30 in good health. CDR3s include the opening cysteine and the closing phenylalanine or tryptophan. Fields, in order: J gene, clone size, CDR3 length, V gene, D gene, CDR3 DNA, CDR3 protein. D genes are given only for firm matches. Size is stated for part of the rows, as once, few or many counts, or as a class when the clone is expanded.

TRBJ1-3,.,15,TRBV11-2,.,TGTGCCAGCAGCTTAGATTTAACAGAGGGAAACACCATATATTTT,CASSLDLTEGNTIYF
TRBJ2-1,.,17,TRBV7-9,TRBD2,TGTGCCAGCAGCTTAGCAGCTAGCGGGAGCGGGAAGGATGAGCAGTTCTTC,CASSLAASGSGKDEQFF
TRBJ2-4,.,12,TRBV28,.,TGTGCCAGCAGTAACAGGCAAAACATTCAGTACTTC,CASSNRQNIQYF
TRBJ2-7,.,10,TRBV20-1,.,TGCAGTGCTGGACGTGGGGAGCAGTACTTC,CSAGRGEQYF
TRBJ1-2,.,15,TRBV9,.,TGTGCCAGCAGCGTAGCTACCGACAGGCTATATGGCTACACCTTC,CASSVATDRLYGYTF
TRBJ1-2,.,13,TRBV9,TRBD1,TGTGCCAGCAGCGGAGGACACAGGGGTGGCTACACCTTC,CASSGGHRGGYTF
TRBJ2-1,.,12,TRBV10-3,TRBD1,TGTGCCATCGGGGACAGGACTAATGAGCAGTTCTTC,CAIGDRTNEQFF
TRBJ1-4,.,16,TRBV4-2,.,TGTGCCAGCAGCCTCCTGGACGTTTCTTCTAATGAAAAACTGTTTTTT,CASSLLDVSSNEKLFF
TRBJ2-7,.,16,TRBV18,TRBD2,TGTGCCAGCTCAGCAGAGCTAGCGGGAGGAATCTACGAGCAGTACTTC,CASSAELAGGIYEQYF
TRBJ2-7,.,15,TRBV5-6,.,TGTGCCAGCAGCTTGCCCCCGGCGGAGGGCTACGAGCAGTACTTC,CASSLPPAEGYEQYF
TRBJ1-1,.,15,TRBV5-1,.,TGCGCCAGCAGCTTACCTGCGGGCTCGAACACTGAAGCTTTCTTT,CASSLPAGSNTEAFF
TRBJ2-2,.,16,TRBV6-5,.,TGTGCCAGCAGTTACTCGACAGGAAGGGGTCACGGGGAGCTGTTTTTT,CASSYSTGRGHGELFF
TRBJ2-3,.,11,TRBV6-6,.,TGTGCCAGCACACGCACAGATACGCAGTATTTT,CASTRTDTQYF
TRBJ2-3,once,14,TRBV5-8,.,TGTGCCAGCAGCTTGGGTATAAGGACAGATACGCAGTATTTT,CASSLGIRTDTQYF
TRBJ1-2,.,14,TRBV5-6,.,TGTGCCAGCAGCTTCCGCCAGGGGAGCGGTGGCTACACCTTC,CASSFRQGSGGYTF
TRBJ2-1,.,13,TRBV10-3,.,TGTGCCATCCGCGGTAGGGTTGACAATGAGCAGTTCTTC,CAIRGRVDNEQFF
TRBJ2-7,.,13,TRBV6-5,TRBD1,TGTGCCAGCAGCCGGACAGGGATCAACGAGCAGTACTTC,CASSRTGINEQYF
TRBJ2-7,.,15,TRBV19,.,TGTGCCAGTAGTATAGACAGAGGCCTCTCCTACGAGCAGTACTTC,CASSIDRGLSYEQYF
TRBJ2-6,.,13,TRBV19,.,TGTGCCAGTAGTAATCCCGGGACCAACGTCCTGACTTTC,CASSNPGTNVLTF
TRBJ1-6,.,14,TRBV5-4,.,TGTGCCAGCAGCTTGACAGGGCCCAATTCACCCCTCCACTTT,CASSLTGPNSPLHF
TRBJ2-3,.,15,TRBV2,TRBD2,TGTGCCAGCAGAGTGGGACTAGCTCAATCAGATACGCAGTATTTT,CASRVGLAQSDTQYF
TRBJ1-2,.,15,TRBV19,.,TGTGCCAGTAGTATAGGAGGCAGGAAGAACTATGGCTACACCTTC,CASSIGGRKNYGYTF
TRBJ2-6,.,14,TRBV11-2,.,TGTGCCAGCAGCTTAATCCGTGGGGCCAACGTCCTGACTTTC,CASSLIRGANVLTF
TRBJ1-1,.,15,TRBV4-1,.,TGCGCCAGCAGCCAAGAGGAACAGCCCCGTACTGAAGCTTTCTTT,CASSQEEQPRTEAFF
TRBJ2-3,once,16,TRBV10-1,.,TGCGCCAGCAGTGAGTCGTCGGCCCCAAGCACAGATACGCAGTATTTT,CASSESSAPSTDTQYF
TRBJ1-2,.,13,TRBV7-2,.,TGTGCCAGCAGCCTCGGGGGAAACTATGGCTACACCTTC,CASSLGGNYGYTF
TRBJ1-2,.,12,TRBV19,.,TGTGCCAGTAGTAGAAGTATCTATGGCTACACCTTC,CASSRSIYGYTF
TRBJ2-7,.,16,TRBV9,TRBD2,TGTGCCAGCAGCGTAGGGCTAGCGGGAGGGCCCCACGAGCAGTACTTC,CASSVGLAGGPHEQYF
TRBJ2-7,.,15,TRBV5-1,.,TGCGCCAGCAGCTTGGCCGGGACTGATTTCTACGAGCAGTACTTC,CASSLAGTDFYEQYF
TRBJ1-2,.,15,TRBV7-8,.,TGTGCCAGCAGCTTAGCGCTCGGGTCCGGCTATGGCTACACCTTC,CASSLALGSGYGYTF
TRBJ2-7,.,15,TRBV5-4,.,TGTGCCAGCAGCTTGGCATCGGTGACTTCCTACGAGCAGTACTTC,CASSLASVTSYEQYF
TRBJ2-3,.,13,TRBV6-1,.,TGTGCCAGCAGGGGGCCAGGCACAGATACGCAGTATTTT,CASRGPGTDTQYF
TRBJ2-3,once,13,TRBV30,.,TGTGCCTGGACAGGGCCGGCCACAGATACGCAGTATTTT,CAWTGPATDTQYF
TRBJ2-2,.,14,TRBV7-2,.,TGTGCCAGCAGTTCTCGGCTGAACACCGGGGAGCTGTTTTTT,CASSSRLNTGELFF
TRBJ2-7,.,15,TRBV5-1,.,TGCGCCAGCAGCTTGGGTTCGACAGGACCCTACGAGCAGTACTTC,CASSLGSTGPYEQYF
TRBJ2-7,.,12,TRBV5-1,TRBD1,TGCGCCAGCAGCGTGGACAGGGACGAGCAGTACTTC,CASSVDRDEQYF
TRBJ1-4,.,13,TRBV30,.,TGTGCGTGTGAAGCGGACGTATATGAAAAACTGTTTTTT,CACEADVYEKLFF
TRBJ2-4,.,12,TRBV25-1,TRBD1,TGTGCCAGCAGAGACAGGGCGAACATTCAGTACTTC,CASRDRANIQYF
TRBJ1-1,.,16,TRBV21-1,.,TGTGCTCCTTACCAGCAAATAAGGGACAGGGAGGTCGGAGCTTTCTTT,CAPYQQIRDREVGAFF
TRBJ2-1,.,17,TRBV4-1,TRBD2,TGCGCCAGCAGCCAAGAAACGCCAGCGGGAACCGGCAATGAGCAGTTCTTC,CASSQETPAGTGNEQFF
TRBJ2-3,once,15,TRBV5-1,.,TGCGCCAGCAGCTTGGCCCGGGATAGGGCAGATACGCAGTATTTT,CASSLARDRADTQYF
TRBJ2-3,.,15,TRBV9,.,TGTGCCAGCAGCGGCGGCGGCGGGCACACAGATACGCAGTATTTT,CASSGGGGHTDTQYF
TRBJ1-2,.,13,TRBV19,.,TGTGCCAGTTCCTTCCAGGGTTGGTATGGCTACACCTTC,CASSFQGWYGYTF
TRBJ2-5,.,14,TRBV7-2,.,TGTGCCAGCAGCGCCGCTCGGGGGCGAGAGACCCAGTACTTC,CASSAARGRETQYF
TRBJ2-7,.,14,TRBV9,.,TGTGCCAGCAGCGTAGATCCGGGTTCCTACGAGCAGTACTTC,CASSVDPGSYEQYF
TRBJ2-1,.,16,TRBV6-1,.,TGTGCCAGCAGTGAAAAACGCTTGGCAGTCTACAATGAGCAGTTCTTC,CASSEKRLAVYNEQFF
TRBJ2-7,.,14,TRBV27,.,TGTGCCAGCAGTACCCGGGGAGTAGTAAACGAGCAGTACTTC,CASSTRGVVNEQYF
TRBJ2-2,.,15,TRBV5-8,.,TGTGCCAGCAGCTTACTCGGGGGGAACACCGGGGAGCTGTTTTTT,CASSLLGGNTGELFF